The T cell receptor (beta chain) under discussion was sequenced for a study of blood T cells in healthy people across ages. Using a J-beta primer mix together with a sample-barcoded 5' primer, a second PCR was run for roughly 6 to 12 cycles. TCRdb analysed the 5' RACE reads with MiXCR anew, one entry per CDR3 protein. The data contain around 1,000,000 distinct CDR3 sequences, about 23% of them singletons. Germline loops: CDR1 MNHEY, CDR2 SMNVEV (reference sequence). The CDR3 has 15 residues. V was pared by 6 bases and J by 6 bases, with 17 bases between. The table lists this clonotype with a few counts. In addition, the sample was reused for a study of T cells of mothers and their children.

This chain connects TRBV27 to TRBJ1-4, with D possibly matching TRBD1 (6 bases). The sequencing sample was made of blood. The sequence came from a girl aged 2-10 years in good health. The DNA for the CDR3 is TGTGCCAGCAGCCGCCTGGACAGCCCCTATGAAAAACTGTTTTTT. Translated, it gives CASSRLDSPYEKLFF.